This TCR beta chain was profiled in a study of cytomegalovirus exposure and HLA in healthy donors. With regard to this clone: Its cognate antigen is unknown.

Overall study results and limits: Researchers reportedly found TCR beta sequences accurately predicted most subjects' HLA-A and HLA-B alleles. Sequencing likely generated an artifact that appeared as a cluster of highly shared sequence variants. Across all donors, roughly uniform sequencing depth was an assumption of the presence/absence analyses. Previously analyzed data showed that most TCR beta V segments were productive at a frequency of about 87% or about 30%.

Primers included in the PCR were 60 Vbeta and 13 Jbeta primers. The repertoire was sequenced with immunoSEQ multiplex PCR; TCRdb's copy has only in-frame clones and lacks some. The profile shows fewer than 200,000 clones, around 88% of them singletons. The V gene's germline CDR1 is LGHNA and CDR2 YSLEER. V dropped 4 bases and J dropped 2; count of bases not matched to a gene: 5. CDR3 length: 14 residues. Sequencing was carried out using PBMCs. This TCR derives from a middle-aged man in good health and CMV-seropositive. The chain combines TRBV4-3 with TRBJ2-7; TRBD2 agrees at 7 bases. The CDR3 sequence is CASSLGAGAYEQYF. CDR3 nucleotide sequence: TGCGCCAGCAGCCTCGGGGCGGGGGCCTACGAGCAGTACTTC.